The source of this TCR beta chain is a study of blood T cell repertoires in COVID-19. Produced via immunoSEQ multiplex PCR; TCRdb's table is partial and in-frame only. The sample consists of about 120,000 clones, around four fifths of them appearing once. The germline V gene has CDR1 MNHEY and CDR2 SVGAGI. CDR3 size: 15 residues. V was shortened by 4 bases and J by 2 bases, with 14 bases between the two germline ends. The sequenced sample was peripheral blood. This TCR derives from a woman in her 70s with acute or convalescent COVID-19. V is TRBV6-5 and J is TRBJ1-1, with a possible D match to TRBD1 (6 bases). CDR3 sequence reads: CASSLQGRINTEAFF. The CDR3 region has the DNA TGTGCCAGCAGTTTGCAGGGGCGGATTAACACTGAAGCTTTCTTT.